The sequence of this T cell receptor beta chain was determined in a study of response to subunit inactivated influenza vaccine. Findings and limits, study-wide: The study's authors posited that every seasonal influenza vaccination enlists few new T cells.

The CDR3 is 13 amino acids. The V and J ends lost 3 bases and 5 bases, in that order; junction bases with no gene match: 3. TCRdb called the RT-PCR reads again in MiXCR, with one record for every CDR3 protein. This table holds roughly 460,000 distinct CDR3 sequences, about 10% found once. This clonotype was observed a few times. Its antigen is not known. The gene calls are TRBV12-3 or TRBV12-4 and TRBJ2-7, with 8 bases matching TRBD1. The sequences come from PBMCs from blood, collected roughly 6 weeks after vaccination. This TCR was sampled from a man in his fifties or sixties who received an inactivated influenza vaccine. This CDR3 is CASSLDRVNEQYF. For the CDR3, the DNA is TGTGCCAGCAGTTTGGACAGGGTCAACGAGCAGTACTTC.